Listed below are T cell receptor beta chains from one sample, sequenced in a study of T cell responses to AZD1222 COVID-19 vaccine. Clones were sequenced by immunoSEQ multiplex PCR, and TCRdb holds only the in-frame ones, with some missing. Among some 130,000 clones listed, about nine tenths were seen once. The sequences come from peripheral blood, collected 28 days after the second AZD1222 dose. The receptors derive from an adult who received the AZD1222 COVID-19 vaccine. CDR3s include the opening cysteine and the closing phenylalanine or tryptophan. The D gene is left open where the match is weak. The listing skips clone size in some rows; elsewhere it reads once, few, many or a size class.

d_gene,abundance,j_gene,v_gene,CDR3aa,CDR3nt
.,.,TRBJ2-5,TRBV21-1,CASSKAGEMETQYF,TGTGCCAGCAGCAAAGCGGGGGAAATGGAGACCCAGTACTTC
.,.,TRBJ1-2,TRBV4-2,CASSQDRGWGGYTF,TGTGCCAGCAGCCAAGATAGGGGATGGGGTGGCTACACCTTC
TRBD2,.,TRBJ2-3,TRBV7-9,CASSFGLAGQPSTDTQYF,TGTGCCAGCAGCTTCGGACTAGCGGGACAACCTAGCACAGATACGCAGTATTTT
.,.,TRBJ2-6,TRBV28,CASRRAGDSGANVLTF,TGTGCCAGCAGGAGGGCAGGGGACTCTGGGGCCAACGTCCTGACTTTC
.,.,TRBJ2-2,TRBV5-4,CASSQLGENTGELFF,TGTGCCAGCAGCCAGTTGGGCGAGAACACCGGGGAGCTGTTTTTT
TRBD2,.,TRBJ2-2,TRBV4-1,CASSQDPSGRAYGELFF,TGCGCCAGCAGCCAAGATCCCAGCGGGAGGGCCTACGGGGAGCTGTTTTTT
.,.,TRBJ1-2,TRBV29-1,CSVARTDYGYTF,TGCAGCGTTGCCAGGACGGACTATGGCTACACCTTC
TRBD1,.,TRBJ2-1,TRBV7-2,CATRTRDRGTNSYNEQFF,TGTGCCACTCGAACCCGGGACAGGGGAACAAACTCCTACAATGAGCAGTTCTTC
.,.,TRBJ1-4,TRBV5-1,CASSPGWGQGEKLFF,TGCGCCAGCAGCCCCGGTTGGGGGCAAGGAGAAAAACTGTTTTTT
.,.,TRBJ2-7,TRBV28,CASRQGPTFYEQYF,TGTGCCAGCCGCCAGGGACCGACATTCTACGAGCAGTACTTC
.,.,TRBJ2-7,TRBV2,CASSRQGGSYEQYF,TGTGCCAGCAGTCGGCAGGGCGGCTCCTACGAGCAGTACTTC
TRBD2,.,TRBJ2-7,TRBV2,CASGSSGLAGVEQYF,TGTGCCAGCGGATCTTCGGGACTAGCGGGAGTCGAGCAGTACTTC
TRBD2,once,TRBJ2-1,TRBV6-4,CASRAGVRRGEQFF,TGTGCCAGCAGAGCGGGAGTACGACGTGGTGAGCAGTTCTTC
.,.,TRBJ1-4,TRBV3-1/TRBV3-2,CASRAQGGGEKLFF,TGTGCCAGCAGGGCACAGGGAGGGGGGGAAAAACTGTTTTTT
.,.,TRBJ2-5,TRBV20-1,CSASGAGWETQYF,TGCAGTGCTAGTGGGGCGGGGTGGGAGACCCAGTACTTC
TRBD1,few,TRBJ1-2,TRBV2,CASSFTGGDYGYTF,TGTGCCAGCAGCTTCACAGGGGGAGACTATGGCTACACCTTC
.,few,TRBJ1-2,TRBV27,CASSLFAGLYGYTF,TGTGCCAGCAGTTTATTTGCGGGGCTCTATGGCTACACCTTC
.,.,TRBJ1-4,TRBV28,CASSLFTLRTNEKLFF,TGTGCCAGCAGTTTATTTACCCTGAGGACTAATGAAAAACTGTTTTTT